This entry lists 14 T cell receptor beta chains sequenced from one sample in a study of blood T cell repertoires in COVID-19. Sequencing used immunoSEQ multiplex PCR; TCRdb keeps in-frame clones, though not all of them. This table has under 250,000 clones, around nine tenths appearing once. The sequenced sample consisted of PBMCs or T cells enriched from blood (not recorded which). The receptors come from a man aged 25 to 45 who had recovered from COVID-19.

J is TRBJ2-3 and V is TRBV5-3; D is perhaps TRBD2 (6 bases). TRBV5-3 is recorded as an ORF, its role being uncertain. Trimming shortened V by 4 bases and J by 3 bases, and 24 bases separated the two germline ends. This CDR3 is built from 18 residues. Here the CDR3 DNA reads TGTGCCAGAAGCGGAGGGTTGGTTGGAGTTACCGGGACAGATACGCAGTATTTT. Its translation is CARSGGLVGVTGTDTQYF.

This chain links TRBV7-9 with TRBJ1-4, with D possibly matching TRBD1 (5 bases). Trimming pared 5 bases from V and 5 bases from J, leaving 24 bases between. The CDR3 contains 18 residues. Germline-derived CDR1 and CDR2 are SEHNR and FQNEAQ (reference sequence). CDR3 DNA sequence: TGTGCCAGCAGCCTCAGACGACTGGGAGGGTCAGGGAATGAAAAACTGTTTTTT. Amino acids: CASSLRRLGGSGNEKLFF.

The gene calls are TRBV18 and TRBJ2-3, with D tentatively TRBD2 (5 bases). V dropped 1 base and J dropped 7 bases, with 15 bases sitting between them. This CDR3 contains 15 residues. Germline-derived CDR1 and CDR2 are KGHSH and LQKENI. The CDR3 here is CASSPQGVRANTQYF. The CDR3 DNA sequence: TGTGCCAGCTCACCACAGGGAGTGAGGGCAAATACGCAGTATTTT.

Comments on this clone: This specimen includes other DNA sequences encoding the same CDR3. The chain has TRBV5-1 and TRBJ1-6, with TRBD1 identical over 10 bases. The CDR3 loop spans 15 amino acids. V dropped 0 bases and J dropped 7; count of bases not matched to a gene: 1. CDR1 is SGHRS and CDR2 is YFSETQ in the germline V gene. The CDR3 loop is CASSLGQGANSPLHF. The CDR3 DNA follows: TGCGCCAGCAGCTTGGGACAGGGGGCGAATTCACCCCTCCACTTT.

The rearrangement links TRBV4-2 to TRBJ2-1; TRBD2 matches at 14 bases. The CDR3 contains 18 residues. The germline CDR1 and CDR2 sequences are LGHNA and YNFKEQ. After removal of 1 base from V and 8 bases from J, the junction contained 10 bases not matched to a gene. The CDR3: CASSQGAGTSGSVHEQFF. In nucleotides, the CDR3 is TGTGCCAGCAGCCAAGGTGCAGGGACTAGCGGGAGTGTCCATGAGCAGTTCTTC.

Only one count was recorded for this clone. V and J are TRBV11-1 and TRBJ2-5; D perhaps matches TRBD1 (6 bases). This CDR3 is 13 amino acids long. Looked up from germline, CDR1 is SGHAT and CDR2 is FQDESV (reference sequence). V lost 1 base and J lost 4, with 7 bases in between. CDR3: CASSLGGLETQYF. DNA of the CDR3: TGTGCCAGCAGCTTAGGGGGGCTAGAGACCCAGTACTTC.

This chain links TRBV5-1 with TRBJ2-5; D call uncertain. The CDR3 is made up of 13 amino acids. V gave up 2 bases and J gave up 2 bases, with 7 bases separating them. Germline lookup yields CDR1 SGHRS and CDR2 YFSETQ. CDR3 region: CASSFGQQETQYF. The DNA for the CDR3 is TGCGCCAGCAGCTTTGGCCAGCAAGAGACCCAGTACTTC. Full variable domain (outside the CDR3, taken from reference TRBV5-1 and TRBJ2-5): KAGVTQTPRYLIKTRGQQVTLSCSPISGHRSVSWYQQTPGQGLQFLFEYFSETQRNKGNFPGRFSGRQFSNSRSEMNVSTLELGDSALYLCASSFGQQETQYFGPGTRLLVL.

The chain recombines TRBV11-3 with TRBJ2-7, with 8 bases fitting TRBD1. Germline lookup yields CDR1 SGHNT and CDR2 YENEEA. The CDR3 contains 13 residues. J lost 3 bases, V lost 6 bases, and 4 bases had no gene match. The CDR3 nucleotides read TGTGCCAGCAGTCCCGGGACAGGCTACGAGCAGTACTTC. Its translation is CASSPGTGYEQYF.

For the CDR3, the DNA is TGTGCCACCAGTGACCCCGGGATCAGGGGTGAAGCTTTCTTT. Encoded protein: CATSDPGIRGEAFF. V gene TRBV24-1 combines with J gene TRBJ1-1, with D maybe TRBD1 (6 bases). The ends were cut back, 4 bases at V and 7 bases at J, with 15 bases in the middle. The CDR3 has 14 amino acids. Germline CDR1 reads KGHDR; CDR2 reads SFDVKD.

The V call is TRBV25-1, the J call TRBJ2-7; TRBD1 agrees at 8 bases. Germline CDR1 MGHDK, CDR2 SYGVNS. The junction had 6 bases not matched to a gene; V was cut back by 3 bases and J by 2 bases. The CDR3 is 15 residues long. CDR3 in amino acids: CASSDPGQGTYEQYF. DNA for the CDR3: TGTGCCAGCAGTGACCCAGGACAGGGCACCTACGAGCAGTACTTC.

The chain uses TRBV6-5 and TRBJ2-7; TRBD1 matches at 7 bases. There are 15 residues in the CDR3. Trimming at V came to 6 bases and at J to 1 base, leaving 9 bases not matched to a gene. CDR1 is MNHEY, CDR2 SVGAGI, per germline. The CDR3, as DNA: TGTGCCAGCAGAGTCCCGGGACAGAGATCCTACGAGCAGTACTTC. Protein product: CASRVPGQRSYEQYF.

The rearrangement joins TRBV5-6 to TRBJ2-7; a weak D match, TRBD2 (5 bases). Per germline, CDR1 SGHDT and CDR2 YYEEEE. Trimming pared 2 bases from V and 7 bases from J, leaving 13 bases between. The length of the CDR3 is 13 residues. CDR3 amino acids: CASSFASSGEQYF. The DNA for the CDR3 is TGTGCCAGCAGCTTCGCCTCCTCGGGGGAGCAGTACTTC.

The genes are TRBV30 and TRBJ1-3; no clear D. Trimming removed 2 bases from V and 7 bases from J, with 6 bases in between. This CDR3 is 11 amino acids long. Germline CDR1 GTSNPN, CDR2 SVGIG (reference sequence). The CDR3 sequence: CAWSLTNTIYF. In DNA form, the CDR3 reads TGTGCCTGGAGTCTAACGAACACCATATATTTT.

The V and J genes are TRBV19 and TRBJ1-4; D is possibly TRBD1 (5 bases). Germline V gives CDR1 LNHDA, CDR2 SQIVND (reference sequence). Trimming left V 2 bases short and J 11 bases short, with 9 bases between. The CDR3 has 12 amino acids. For the CDR3, the DNA is TGTGCCAGTAGTATAAGCGGGGACAAACTGTTTTTT. Its translation is CASSISGDKLFF.